One and the same sample provided the 20 T cell receptor beta chains below, sequenced in a study of T cell responses to AZD1222 COVID-19 vaccine. Assay: immunoSEQ multiplex PCR; the TCRdb copy retains only in-frame clones and omits some. Here the sample spans 55,000 to 85,000 clones, about four fifths being singletons. The source material was peripheral blood, sampled on day 0 of AZD1222 vaccination. The receptors were gathered from an adult in good health.

The chain recombines TRBV30 with TRBJ1-3; weak D call: TRBD1 (5 bases). The germline CDR1 and CDR2 sequences are GTSNPN and SVGIG (reference sequence). The CDR3 length is 13 residues. Trimming shortened V by 1 base and J by 4 bases, and 8 bases separated the two germline ends. The CDR3 sequence is CAWSAGHGNTIYF. CDR3 bases: TGTGCCTGGAGTGCAGGGCACGGAAACACCATATATTTT.

Only a few counts were recorded for this clone. The chain joins TRBV5-8 to TRBJ2-2; D could derive from TRBD1 or TRBD2 (6 bases each). Per germline, CDR1 SGHTS and CDR2 YDEGEE. Trimming shortened V by 3 bases and J by 3 bases, and 12 bases separated the two germline ends. CDR3 length: 15 residues. In DNA form, the CDR3 reads TGTGCCAGCAGCTCCCAGGGGACTCACACCGGGGAGCTGTTTTTT. Translated: CASSSQGTHTGELFF.

The rearrangement uses TRBV6-5 and TRBJ2-5; TRBD2 might be the D (5 bases). The CDR3 is made up of 13 amino acids. Germline values: CDR1 MNHEY, CDR2 SVGAGI. V lost 2 bases to trimming and J lost 2 bases, with 6 bases between them. The CDR3 nucleotides read TGTGCCAGCAGTTACCGGGGACAAGAGACCCAGTACTTC. This gives the protein CASSYRGQETQYF.

The CDR3 spells CAWSKPGQRSYEQYF. The CDR3 bases are TGTGCCTGGAGCAAACCGGGACAGCGGAGCTACGAGCAGTACTTC. The V call is TRBV30, the J call TRBJ2-7; 7 nucleotides agree with TRBD1. V lost 3 bases and J lost 3; bases outside the gene matches: 11. CDR3 length: 15 residues. Germline CDR1 is GTSNPN and CDR2 is SVGIG (reference sequence).

This clone was picked up a small number of times. V gene TRBV7-2 combines with J gene TRBJ1-5; D unclear. V lost 2 bases and J lost 5, with 10 bases in between. CDR1 and CDR2 (germline): SGHTA, FQGNSA. This CDR3 has 14 amino acids. The CDR3 DNA sequence: TGTGCCAGCAGCTTATCGCTAGGCTATCAGCCCCAGCATTTT. It codes for CASSLSLGYQPQHF.

The V call is TRBV5-1, the J call TRBJ1-2; D is ambiguous. V was clipped by 0 bases and J by 8 bases, with 8 bases between them. CDR3 length: 12 amino acids. Germline V gene sequence: CDR1 SGHRS, CDR2 YFSETQ. CDR3 coding DNA: TGCGCCAGCAGCTTGGACGTCGGGGGCTACACCTTC. Protein sequence: CASSLDVGGYTF.

V and J are TRBV27 and TRBJ1-5; TRBD1 aligns across 8 bases. Per the germline V gene, CDR1 is MNHEY and CDR2 is SMNVEV (reference sequence). This CDR3 region has 14 residues. Trimming at V came to 5 bases and at J to 2 bases, leaving 2 bases not matched to a gene. The CDR3 DNA is TGTGCCAGCAGTCAGGGGGCGGGCAATCAGCCCCAGCATTTT. Translation: CASSQGAGNQPQHF.

The gene calls are TRBV11-2 and TRBJ1-2, with unresolved D. Germline CDR1 SGHAT, CDR2 FQNNGV. Trimming took off 4 bases at V and 8 bases at J, with 14 bases between the two ends. The CDR3 runs 13 residues. The CDR3 is CASSSRRSGGYTF. The CDR3 DNA sequence: TGTGCCAGCAGCTCCAGACGCTCCGGGGGCTACACCTTC.

This chain connects TRBV18 to TRBJ1-5; 8 bases are a match to TRBD1. This CDR3 has 16 amino acids. V shed 3 bases, J shed 6 bases, and the junction held 10 bases outside the gene matches. The germline V gene has CDR1 KGHSH and CDR2 LQKENI. The CDR3: CASSPGRDRGPQPQHF. The CDR3 nucleotides are TGTGCCAGCTCACCGGGGAGAGACAGGGGCCCTCAGCCCCAGCATTTT.

The rearrangement joins TRBV27 to TRBJ2-7; D possibly corresponds to TRBD1 (5 bases). The CDR3 loop spans 15 amino acids. Trimming removed 8 bases at V and 0 bases at J, with 17 bases between. The germline V gene has CDR1 MNHEY and CDR2 SMNVEV (reference sequence). The chain's CDR3 is CASSSQGLSSYEQYF. Here the CDR3 DNA reads TGTGCCAGCTCTTCCCAGGGCCTGAGCTCCTACGAGCAGTACTTC.

The chain uses TRBV5-1 and TRBJ2-5; perhaps TRBD1 as D (5 bases). Looked up from germline, CDR1 is SGHRS and CDR2 is YFSETQ. The germline V and J ends were trimmed by 6 bases and 1 base, with 10 bases remaining between them. The CDR3 has 13 amino acids. CDR3 loop: CASKGPAQETQYF. CDR3 DNA sequence: TGCGCCAGCAAGGGGCCAGCCCAAGAGACCCAGTACTTC.

By its share, this clone is medium-sized. V gene TRBV2 combines with J gene TRBJ1-5, with D perhaps matching TRBD1 (5 bases). Trimming stripped 6 bases from V and 2 bases from J, with 11 bases between. Germline loops: CDR1 SNHLY, CDR2 FYNNEI. CDR3 length equals 14 residues. The CDR3 DNA is TGTGCCAGCAGGGCTCAGGGAGGCAATCAGCCCCAGCATTTT. Its translation is CASRAQGGNQPQHF.

The chain employs TRBV12-5 and TRBJ1-1, with D unresolved. Germline values: CDR1 LGHNT, CDR2 FRNRAP. This CDR3 spans 13 amino acids. Trimming removed 2 bases at V and 1 base at J, with 5 bases between. The CDR3 DNA reads as TGTGCTAGTGGTTTGTCCGGGAACACTGAAGCTTTCTTT. This translates into CASGLSGNTEAFF.

The chain links TRBV28 to TRBJ1-2; TRBD1 might be the D (5 bases). CDR3 size: 13 residues. Germline assignment: CDR1 MDHEN and CDR2 SYDVKM. Trimming removed 4 bases at V and 4 bases at J, with 10 bases between. The chain's CDR3 is CASSSGTVYGYTF. CDR3 DNA: TGTGCCAGCAGTTCGGGGACCGTCTATGGCTACACCTTC.

The CDR3 DNA is TGTGCCACCAGCAGAGACCGGGACCGGTCCGATGAAGCTTTCTTT. Its protein is CATSRDRDRSDEAFF. The rearrangement joins TRBV15 to TRBJ1-1; perhaps TRBD1 as D (5 bases). The CDR3 is 15 residues long. V shed 0 bases and J shed 7 bases, with 15 bases lying between them. Germline V gene data show CDR1 as LNHNV and CDR2 as YYDKDF (reference sequence).

The J gene is TRBJ2-3, the V gene TRBV3-1 (or the pseudogene TRBV3-2); D gene unclear. The CDR3 spans 12 residues. Looked up from germline, CDR1 is LGHDT and CDR2 is YNNKEL (reference sequence). Trimming took off 4 bases at V and 2 bases at J, with 4 bases between the two ends. In nucleotides, the CDR3 is TGTGCCAGCAGCCCTTACACAGATACGCAGTATTTT. Amino acids: CASSPYTDTQYF.

V usage is TRBV19 and J usage is TRBJ2-5, with D possibly TRBD2 on 5 matching bases. This CDR3 has 14 residues. The germline V gene encodes CDR1 LNHDA and CDR2 SQIVND (reference sequence). V was cut by 0 bases and J by 4 bases, with 9 bases left in between. CDR3 nucleotides: TGTGCCAGTAGTATAGAACCCGCGGGAGAGACCCAGTACTTC. This encodes CASSIEPAGETQYF.

This chain joins TRBV27 and TRBJ1-2, with D maybe TRBD1 (5 bases). V lost 4 bases and J lost 6, with 24 bases in between. The CDR3 loop spans 17 amino acids. The germline V gene has CDR1 MNHEY and CDR2 SMNVEV (reference sequence). This CDR3 is CASSSPMRGFGRDGYTF. The CDR3 DNA follows: TGTGCCAGCAGTTCGCCTATGAGGGGTTTCGGTCGTGATGGCTACACCTTC.

The rearrangement uses TRBV6-5 and TRBJ2-2; TRBD1 matches 7 bases. J was trimmed by 1 base and V by 6 bases; bases with no gene match: 2. The CDR3 is made up of 14 amino acids. The germline V gene encodes CDR1 MNHEY and CDR2 SVGAGI. The CDR3 DNA sequence: TGTGCCAGCAGAAGGGGGCGGAACACCGGGGAGCTGTTTTTT. Protein product: CASRRGRNTGELFF.

This sequence joins TRBV7-8 and TRBJ1-1, with D perhaps TRBD1 (6 bases). This CDR3 is built from 14 residues. Deletions cut 6 bases from V and 1 base from J, with 12 bases between. The germline gives CDR1 SGHVS, CDR2 FQNEAQ. The CDR3 is CASSFATGNTEAFF. The CDR3 coding sequence is TGTGCCAGCAGTTTCGCGACAGGGAACACTGAAGCTTTCTTT.